Included here is one T cell receptor (beta chain) sequence, with context. The CDR3 contains 14 residues. The V and J ends lost 7 bases and 6 bases respectively, with 15 bases between them. Germline assignment: CDR1 MNHEY and CDR2 SVGAGI. This sample stems from a study of blood T cell repertoires in COVID-19. Study-level background: From the United States, Italy and Spain came samples of acute and convalescent COVID-19. Sources were T cells, B-cell-depleted T cells, or PBMCs; the material itself was cDNA or gDNA.

Source study methods: Amplification of reference gene primers provided the estimated nucleated cell counts. TCRdb keeps only in-frame clones here, not all; method: immunoSEQ multiplex PCR. V and J calls and clone size follow that table, whereas D and trimming were derived from the DNA. Among 85,000 to 90,000 clones listed, around 88% were seen once. The sample consisted of peripheral blood. The clonotype was recovered from a human donor in a cohort sampled during active COVID-19. The genes are TRBV6-5 and TRBJ2-2; D perhaps matches TRBD1 (5 bases). The CDR3 sequence is CASTTQGVAGELFF. The CDR3 DNA is TGTGCCAGCACCACTCAAGGGGTAGCCGGGGAGCTGTTTTTT.